Presented here are 4 T cell receptor beta chains from one specimen sequenced in a study of blood T cell repertoires in COVID-19. The protocol was immunoSEQ multiplex PCR, while the TCRdb copy is restricted to in-frame clones and leaves out a portion. The sample yields over 130,000 clones, over 60% seen once. The sample consisted of peripheral blood. These receptors were taken from a woman older than 75 with active or convalescent COVID-19.

V gene TRBV30 combines with J gene TRBJ1-5; no clear D gene. The germline V and J ends were trimmed by 3 bases and 0 bases, with 12 bases remaining between them. This CDR3 has 15 amino acids. Germline CDR1 is GTSNPN and CDR2 is SVGIG (reference sequence). CDR3 residues: CAWSGPGVSNQPQHF. CDR3 nucleotide sequence: TGTGCCTGGAGCGGCCCGGGAGTTAGCAATCAGCCCCAGCATTTT.

The V call is TRBV19, the J call TRBJ2-2; tentative D call: TRBD1 (6 bases). Germline V CDR1 and CDR2: LNHDA, SQIVND (reference sequence). The length of the CDR3 is 13 residues. V lost 4 bases and J lost 6, with 9 bases in between. In DNA, the CDR3 is TGTGCCAGTAGTAGCAACAGGGCCGGGGAGCTGTTTTTT. Its protein product is CASSSNRAGELFF.

CDR3 sequence: CASGQVHEQYF. The CDR3, as DNA: TGTGCCAGCGGACAGGTCCACGAGCAGTACTTC. The genes are TRBV12-3 or TRBV12-4 and TRBJ2-7; TRBD1 matches at 7 bases. Trimming removed 8 bases from V and 5 bases from J; junction bases left unmatched: 3. The CDR3 consists of 11 residues.

The chain recombines TRBV7-3 with TRBJ1-2; 8 nucleotides line up with TRBD1. The germline CDR1 and CDR2 sequences are SGHTA and FQGTGA. CDR3 length equals 12 residues. J was trimmed by 8 bases and V by 4 bases; bases with no gene match: 3. CDR3 nucleotide sequence: TGTGCCAGCAGCTACGGACAGGGAGGCTACACCTTC. This codes for CASSYGQGGYTF.